What follows are 26 T cell receptor beta chains derived from one specimen sequenced in a study of monozygotic twins with inflammatory bowel disease. With the 5' RACE reads reprocessed, TCRdb shows one record per CDR3 protein and no DNA. The sample totals a few hundred thousand distinct CDR3 sequences. The specimen sequenced was blood. These receptors were obtained from a human donor with ulcerative colitis or Crohn's disease, or a healthy co-twin of an affected twin (not recorded which).

The chain joins TRBV11-2 to TRBJ2-4; TCRdb lists TRBD1, though no DNA is available to test this call. The CDR3 is 18 amino acids. Germline assignment: CDR1 SGHAT and CDR2 FQNNGV. CDR3 sequence reads: CASSLVTGGGLAKNIQYF.

J is TRBJ1-1 and V is TRBV10-3; TCRdb outputs TRBD1, but without DNA this stays unchecked. The CDR3 contains 13 residues. The germline gives CDR1 ENHRY, CDR2 SYGVKD. CDR3 residues: CATGDNSNTEAFF.

CDR3 in amino acids: CASSFSTGNEQYF. This sequence joins TRBV27 and TRBJ2-7. The CDR3 runs 13 residues. Germline values: CDR1 MNHEY, CDR2 SMNVEV (reference sequence).

This rearrangement joins TRBV7-9 to TRBJ2-5; TCRdb selects TRBD1, and the lack of DNA leaves this call unchecked. The CDR3 runs to 14 residues. Germline CDR1 SEHNR, CDR2 FQNEAQ (reference sequence). CDR3 protein: CASQPQGGEETQYF.

The CDR3 region is CASSLARERVTEAFF. The V and J genes are TRBV12-3 or TRBV12-4 and TRBJ1-1; TCRdb names TRBD1, which stays unverified in the absence of DNA. This CDR3 contains 15 residues.

This rearrangement joins TRBV20-1 to TRBJ1-1; TCRdb's D call, TRBD1, is unchecked because there is no DNA. The CDR3 has 14 amino acids. Per the germline V gene, CDR1 is DFQATT and CDR2 is SNEGSKA (reference sequence). CDR3 sequence reads: CSARGWDRDSSAFF.

The rearrangement links TRBV6-1 to TRBJ2-3; the TRBD1 assignment by TCRdb is unverifiable without DNA. The germline gives CDR1 MNHNS, CDR2 SASEGT. The CDR3 has 14 amino acids. CDR3 in amino acids: CASRETGPADTQYF.

The genes are TRBV28 and TRBJ2-2; absent DNA, TCRdb's TRBD1 call cannot be checked. This CDR3 region has 15 residues. Germline V gene sequence: CDR1 MDHEN, CDR2 SYDVKM. CDR3 loop: CASSQGDRGSAELFF.

V and J are TRBV7-2 and TRBJ2-7; the TRBD1 assignment by TCRdb is unverifiable without DNA. The CDR3 loop spans 14 amino acids. From germline, CDR1 is SGHTA and CDR2 FQGNSA. The CDR3 protein is CASSFDRGHYEQYF.

V gene TRBV20-1 combines with J gene TRBJ2-1; absent DNA, TCRdb's TRBD1 call cannot be checked. The CDR3 is 14 residues long. The germline gives CDR1 DFQATT, CDR2 SNEGSKA (reference sequence). CDR3: CSASPGGAHNEQFF.

The chain has TRBV28 and TRBJ1-6. The CDR3 consists of 15 residues. In germline, CDR1 is MDHEN, CDR2 SYDVKM. CDR3 protein: CASTLQAGYNSPLHF. Filled out from reference TRBV28 and TRBJ1-6, the complete variable domain reads DVKVTQSSRYLVKRTGEKVFLECVQDMDHENMFWYRQDPGLGLRLIYFSYDVKMKEKGDIPEGYSVSREKKERFSLILESASTNQTSMYLCASTLQAGYNSPLHFGNGTRLTVT.

The chain joins TRBV5-5 to TRBJ1-5; the TRBD1 assignment by TCRdb is unverifiable without DNA. This CDR3 has 15 residues. Germline V gene data show CDR1 as SGHKS and CDR2 as YYEKEE (reference sequence). The CDR3 protein is CASSRDRNINQPQHF.

The chain has TRBV29-1 and TRBJ2-7; TCRdb indicates TRBD1, and absent DNA this call remains unverified. The CDR3 sequence is 14 residues long. Germline CDR1 SQVTM, CDR2 ANQGSEA. The CDR3 reads CSVAEGAPTYEQYF.

The chain couples TRBV4-2 to TRBJ2-4. The germline V gene encodes CDR1 LGHNA and CDR2 YNFKEQ. The CDR3 is made up of 11 amino acids. The CDR3 reads CASSHNWIQYF.

The CDR3 loop is CASSLGPTLGSEAFF. The V and J genes are TRBV11-2 and TRBJ1-1. CDR1 is SGHAT, CDR2 FQNNGV, per germline. The CDR3 has 15 amino acids.

The chain combines TRBV20-1 with TRBJ1-1; the D gene TCRdb calls, TRBD1, cannot be checked with no DNA. Germline V gives CDR1 DFQATT, CDR2 SNEGSKA (reference sequence). The CDR3 length is 16 residues. The CDR3: CSASGLEGRGNTEAFF.

The chain uses TRBV5-1 and TRBJ2-6. Germline-derived CDR1 and CDR2 are SGHRS and YFSETQ. The CDR3 is 18 amino acids. The CDR3: CASSLNGEISSGANVLTF.

This chain links TRBV6-6 with TRBJ2-7. The CDR3 sequence is 14 residues long. Per germline, CDR1 MNHNY and CDR2 SVGAGI (reference sequence). The CDR3 loop is CASRQTVTSYEQYF.

The chain links TRBV12-3 or TRBV12-4 to TRBJ2-1; the TCRdb call, TRBD2, lacks DNA for checking. The CDR3 is 15 amino acids. This chain's CDR3 is CASSPQTSGGVRQFF.

V usage is TRBV7-9 and J usage is TRBJ2-3. Germline V gene data show CDR1 as SEHNR and CDR2 as FQNEAQ (reference sequence). The CDR3 is made up of 12 amino acids. The CDR3: CASEDRQDTQYF.

This chain links TRBV25-1 with TRBJ1-1; TCRdb calls TRBD1, which cannot be checked without DNA. The CDR3 runs 14 residues. Germline V gene sequence: CDR1 MGHDK, CDR2 SYGVNS. The CDR3 is CASSEVGQVTEAFF.

The V and J genes are TRBV6-2 or TRBV6-3 and TRBJ2-7. Germline CDR1 and CDR2: MNHEY and SVGEGT. The length of the CDR3 is 12 residues. CDR3 sequence: CASSYARYEQYF.

CDR3 amino acids: CASSVGTGVGNQPQHF. This sequence joins TRBV5-1 and TRBJ1-5; TCRdb outputs TRBD1, but without DNA this stays unchecked. The CDR3 has 16 amino acids. Germline V gives CDR1 SGHRS, CDR2 YFSETQ.

This chain links TRBV2 with TRBJ1-1. The CDR3 has 15 amino acids. Germline V gene lookup returns CDR1 SNHLY and CDR2 FYNNEI. The CDR3: CASSEVRYKNTEPFF.

The V call is TRBV6-2 or TRBV6-3, the J call TRBJ2-1; TCRdb calls TRBD2, which cannot be checked without DNA. The CDR3 covers 15 residues. The V gene's germline CDR1 is MNHEY and CDR2 SVGEGT. The CDR3 region is CASRLTSGGRYEQFF.

V and J are TRBV11-2 and TRBJ1-2; TCRdb picks TRBD1, but there is no DNA to check that call. CDR3 length: 14 residues. Germline V CDR1 and CDR2: SGHAT, FQNNGV. The CDR3 is CASSLTRGAGGYTF.